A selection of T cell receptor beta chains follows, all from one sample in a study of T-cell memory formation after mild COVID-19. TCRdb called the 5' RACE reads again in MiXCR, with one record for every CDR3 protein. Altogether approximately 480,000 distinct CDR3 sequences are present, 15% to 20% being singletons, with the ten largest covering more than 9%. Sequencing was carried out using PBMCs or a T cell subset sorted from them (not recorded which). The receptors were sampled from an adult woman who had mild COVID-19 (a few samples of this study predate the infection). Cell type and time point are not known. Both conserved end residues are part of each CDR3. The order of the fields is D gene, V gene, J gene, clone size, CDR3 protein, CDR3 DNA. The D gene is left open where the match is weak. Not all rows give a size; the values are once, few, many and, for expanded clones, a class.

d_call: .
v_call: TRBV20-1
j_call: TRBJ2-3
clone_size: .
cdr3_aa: CSARGIERLEVTDTQYF
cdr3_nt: TGCAGTGCTAGAGGGATAGAACGGCTAGAGGTCACAGATACGCAGTATTTT

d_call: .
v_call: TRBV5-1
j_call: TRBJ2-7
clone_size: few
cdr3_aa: CASSLRQNEQYF
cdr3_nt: TGCGCCAGCAGCCTCCGACAGAACGAGCAGTACTTC

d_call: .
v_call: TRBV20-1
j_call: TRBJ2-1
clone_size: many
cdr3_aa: CSANKGRNEQFF
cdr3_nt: TGCAGTGCTAACAAAGGGAGAAATGAGCAGTTCTTC

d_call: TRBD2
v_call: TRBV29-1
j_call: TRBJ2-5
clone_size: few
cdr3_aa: CSVGRDYAETQYF
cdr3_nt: TGCAGCGTTGGCCGGGACTACGCGGAGACCCAGTACTTC

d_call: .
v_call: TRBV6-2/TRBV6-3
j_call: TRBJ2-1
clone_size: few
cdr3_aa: CASSPPRPSYNEQFF
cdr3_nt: TGTGCCAGCAGCCCCCCGCGGCCCTCCTACAATGAGCAGTTCTTC

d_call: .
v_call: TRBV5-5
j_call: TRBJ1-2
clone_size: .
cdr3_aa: CASSLRVEAYGYTF
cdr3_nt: TGTGCCAGCAGCTTGAGAGTGGAAGCCTATGGCTACACCTTC

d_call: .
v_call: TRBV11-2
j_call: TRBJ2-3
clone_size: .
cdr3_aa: CASSLDREGTQYF
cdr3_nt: TGTGCCAGCAGCTTAGATCGAGAGGGTACGCAGTATTTT

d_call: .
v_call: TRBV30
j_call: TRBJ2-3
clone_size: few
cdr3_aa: CAWRQGTDTQYF
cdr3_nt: TGTGCCTGGAGGCAGGGGACAGATACGCAGTATTTT

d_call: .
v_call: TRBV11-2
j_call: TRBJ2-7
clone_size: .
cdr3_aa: CASSLPGIYEQYF
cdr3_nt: TGTGCCAGCAGCCTTCCCGGCATCTACGAGCAGTACTTC

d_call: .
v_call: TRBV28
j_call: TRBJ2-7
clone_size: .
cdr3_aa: CASSFRGVGNEQYF
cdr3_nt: TGTGCCAGCAGTTTCAGGGGCGTCGGGAACGAGCAGTACTTC

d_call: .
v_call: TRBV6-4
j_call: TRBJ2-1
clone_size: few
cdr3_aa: CASSDSIDTGDNEQFF
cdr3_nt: TGTGCCAGCAGTGACTCGATCGACACGGGGGACAATGAGCAGTTCTTC

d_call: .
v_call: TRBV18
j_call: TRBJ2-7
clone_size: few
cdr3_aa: CASSPLIEREQYF
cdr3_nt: TGTGCCAGCTCACCATTAATTGAGCGCGAGCAGTACTTC

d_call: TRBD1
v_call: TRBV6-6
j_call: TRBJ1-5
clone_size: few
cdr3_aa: CAGGQGNQPQHF
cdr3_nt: TGTGCCGGGGGACAGGGGAATCAGCCCCAGCATTTT

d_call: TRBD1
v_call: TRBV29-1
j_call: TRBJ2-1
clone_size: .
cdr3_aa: CSLLMGQPGREQFF
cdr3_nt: TGCAGCCTTTTAATGGGACAGCCGGGACGTGAGCAGTTCTTC

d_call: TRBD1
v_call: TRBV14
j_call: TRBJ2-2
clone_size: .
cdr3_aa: CASSRTGGFTGELFF
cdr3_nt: TGTGCCAGCAGCCGTACAGGGGGTTTCACCGGGGAGCTGTTTTTT

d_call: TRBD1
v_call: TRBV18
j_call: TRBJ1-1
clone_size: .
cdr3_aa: CASSPQGGAGQTEAFF
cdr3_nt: TGTGCCAGCTCACCCCAGGGGGGCGCCGGACAAACTGAAGCTTTCTTT

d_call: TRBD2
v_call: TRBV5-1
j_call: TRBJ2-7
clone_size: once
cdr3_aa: CASSSLTGTSIFEQYF
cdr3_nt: TGCGCCAGCAGCTCGCTTACCGGGACTAGCATTTTTGAGCAGTACTTC

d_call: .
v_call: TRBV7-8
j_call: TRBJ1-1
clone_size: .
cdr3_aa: CASSSASWGTEAFF
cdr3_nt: TGTGCCAGCAGCTCAGCGAGCTGGGGAACTGAAGCTTTCTTT

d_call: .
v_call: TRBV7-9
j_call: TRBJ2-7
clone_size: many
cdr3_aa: CASSSSSYEQYF
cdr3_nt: TGTGCCAGCAGCTCGAGCTCCTACGAGCAGTACTTC

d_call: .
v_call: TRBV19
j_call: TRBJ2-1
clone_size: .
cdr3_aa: CASSIWLEESEQFF
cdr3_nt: TGTGCCAGTAGTATATGGCTGGAGGAGAGTGAGCAGTTCTTC

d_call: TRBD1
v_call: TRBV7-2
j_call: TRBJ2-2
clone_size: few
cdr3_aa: CAIQLLQGAPGELFF
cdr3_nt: TGTGCCATCCAGCTTCTACAGGGGGCGCCCGGGGAGCTGTTTTTT

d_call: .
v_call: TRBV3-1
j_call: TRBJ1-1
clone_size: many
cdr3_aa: CASSPSRTEAFF
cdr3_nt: TGTGCCAGCAGCCCTTCACGCACTGAAGCTTTCTTT

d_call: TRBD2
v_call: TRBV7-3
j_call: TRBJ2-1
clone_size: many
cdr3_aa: CASSLRGESYNEQFF
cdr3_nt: TGTGCCAGCAGCTTACGGGGGGAGTCCTACAATGAGCAGTTCTTC

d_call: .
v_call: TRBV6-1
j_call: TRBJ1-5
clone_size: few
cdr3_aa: CASSVSTAANSNQPQHF
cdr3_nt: TGTGCCAGCAGTGTATCGACAGCGGCTAATAGCAATCAGCCCCAGCATTTT

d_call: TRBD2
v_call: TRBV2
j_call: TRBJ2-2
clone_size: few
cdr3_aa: CASRSGLAVTGELFF
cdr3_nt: TGTGCCAGCAGGTCGGGACTAGCTGTCACCGGGGAGCTGTTTTTT

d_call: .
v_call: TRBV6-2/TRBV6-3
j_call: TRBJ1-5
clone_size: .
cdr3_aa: CASSYWAESNQPQHF
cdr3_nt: TGTGCCAGCAGTTACTGGGCCGAGAGCAATCAGCCCCAGCATTTT

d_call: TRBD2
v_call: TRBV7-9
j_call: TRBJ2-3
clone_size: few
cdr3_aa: CASSLSGRGGSDTQYF
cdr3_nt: TGTGCCAGCAGCTTATCGGGTCGGGGAGGGTCAGATACGCAGTATTTT

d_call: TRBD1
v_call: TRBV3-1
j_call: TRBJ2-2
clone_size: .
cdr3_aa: CASSQIGGRELFF
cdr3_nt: TGTGCCAGCAGCCAAATAGGGGGCCGGGAGCTGTTTTTT

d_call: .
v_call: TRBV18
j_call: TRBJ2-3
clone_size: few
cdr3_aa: CASSPVGRGVSTNTQYF
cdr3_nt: TGTGCCAGCTCACCAGTTGGGAGAGGGGTCAGCACGAATACGCAGTATTTT

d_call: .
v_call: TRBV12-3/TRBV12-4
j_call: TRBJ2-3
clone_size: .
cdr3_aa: CASTPLTDTQYF
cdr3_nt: TGTGCCAGCACCCCGCTCACAGATACGCAGTATTTT

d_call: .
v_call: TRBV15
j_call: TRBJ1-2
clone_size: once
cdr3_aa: CATSSGKPDYGYTF
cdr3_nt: TGTGCCACCAGCAGCGGAAAGCCGGACTATGGCTACACCTTC

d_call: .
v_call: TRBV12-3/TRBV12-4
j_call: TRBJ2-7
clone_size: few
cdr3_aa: CASSPDTPGYEQYF
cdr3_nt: TGTGCCAGCAGCCCCGACACCCCTGGCTACGAGCAGTACTTC

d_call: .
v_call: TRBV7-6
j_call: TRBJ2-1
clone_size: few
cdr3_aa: CASSRSEGNEQFF
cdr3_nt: TGTGCCAGCAGCCGAAGCGAGGGCAATGAGCAGTTCTTC

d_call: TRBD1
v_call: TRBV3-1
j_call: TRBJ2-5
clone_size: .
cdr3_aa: CASSQSLTGGQETQYF
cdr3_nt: TGTGCCAGCAGCCAATCCCTTACAGGGGGCCAAGAGACCCAGTACTTC

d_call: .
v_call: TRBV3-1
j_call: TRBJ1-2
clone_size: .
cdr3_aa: CASSPMTETYGYTF
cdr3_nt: TGTGCCAGCAGCCCTATGACGGAGACCTATGGCTACACCTTC

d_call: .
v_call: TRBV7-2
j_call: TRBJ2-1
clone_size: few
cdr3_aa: CASRFQGGGKNEQFF
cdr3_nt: TGTGCCAGCCGCTTCCAAGGGGGCGGGAAAAATGAGCAGTTCTTC

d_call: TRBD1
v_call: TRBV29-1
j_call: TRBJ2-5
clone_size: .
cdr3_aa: CSVFIRDRGQETQYF
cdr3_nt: TGCAGCGTTTTCATCCGGGACAGGGGGCAAGAGACCCAGTACTTC

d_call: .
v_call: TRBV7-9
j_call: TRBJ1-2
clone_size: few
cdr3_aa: CASSLNGGDGYTF
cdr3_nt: TGTGCCAGCAGCTTAAATGGTGGGGATGGCTACACCTTC

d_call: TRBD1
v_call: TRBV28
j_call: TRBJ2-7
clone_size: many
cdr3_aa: CASSFTNLGQPYEQYF
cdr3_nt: TGTGCCAGCAGTTTTACAAACCTGGGACAGCCCTACGAGCAGTACTTC

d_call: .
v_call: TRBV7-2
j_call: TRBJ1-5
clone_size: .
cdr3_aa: CASSLHRAGNQPQHF
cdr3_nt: TGTGCCAGCAGCTTACACAGGGCGGGCAATCAGCCCCAGCATTTT

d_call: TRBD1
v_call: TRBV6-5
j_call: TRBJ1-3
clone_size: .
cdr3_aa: CASSFGTAGNTIYF
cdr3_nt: TGTGCCAGCAGCTTCGGGACAGCTGGAAACACCATATATTTT

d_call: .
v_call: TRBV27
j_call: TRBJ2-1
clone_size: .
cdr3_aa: CASSLWLSSYNEQFF
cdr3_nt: TGTGCCAGCAGTTTATGGTTGAGCTCCTACAATGAGCAGTTCTTC

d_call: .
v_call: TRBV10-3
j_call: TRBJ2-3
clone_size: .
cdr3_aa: CAITGSPDTQYF
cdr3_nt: TGTGCCATCACCGGGAGTCCAGATACGCAGTATTTT

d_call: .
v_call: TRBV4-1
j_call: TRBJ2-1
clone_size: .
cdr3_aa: CASSQTTDSNEQFF
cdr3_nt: TGCGCCAGCAGCCAAACGACTGATTCTAATGAGCAGTTCTTC

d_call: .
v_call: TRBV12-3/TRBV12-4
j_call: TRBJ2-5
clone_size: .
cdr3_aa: CASSPALSTIKETQYF
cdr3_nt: TGTGCCAGCAGCCCCGCGCTCTCGACGATTAAGGAGACCCAGTACTTC